Listed below are T cell receptor beta chains from one sample, sequenced in a study of spatial heterogeneity in lung cancer. TCRdb recomputed calls from the 5' RACE reads with MiXCR, one row per CDR3 protein. Counted here are tens of thousands of distinct CDR3 sequences, around 5% occurring once; the ten biggest clones make up roughly 27%. The sequenced sample was PBMCs, obtained at surgery. The receptors derive from a female donor with early-stage non-small cell lung cancer. The CDR3 runs from the conserved cysteine through the conserved F or W. The order of the fields is V gene, clone size, J gene, D gene, CDR3 DNA, CDR3 protein. The D gene is left open where the match is weak. Clone size appears in some rows only: once, few, many, or a class for an expanded clone.

TRBV3-1	.	TRBJ1-6	.	TGTGCCAGCAGCCAAGATACCTATTCACCCCTCCACTTT	CASSQDTYSPLHF
TRBV28	many	TRBJ2-3	.	TGTGCCAGCAGTTTCCGACGAGGAACTAGCACAGATACGCAGTATTTT	CASSFRRGTSTDTQYF
TRBV10-2	few	TRBJ1-2	.	TGCGCCAGCATGATGGCAGGGGCCTATGGCTACACCTTC	CASMMAGAYGYTF
TRBV28	many	TRBJ2-7	TRBD1	TGTGCCAGCACCAGGACAGGCCTCTCCTACGAGCAGTACTTC	CASTRTGLSYEQYF
TRBV4-3	few	TRBJ2-3	TRBD2	TGCGCCAGCAGCCAAGATCCCGGAGGGCGGGGGGGCCACAATACGCAGTATTTT	CASSQDPGGRGGHNTQYF
TRBV5-1	many	TRBJ2-7	.	TGCGCCAGCAGCTTGGTTGGGGGCTCCTACGAGCAGTACTTC	CASSLVGGSYEQYF
TRBV7-8	many	TRBJ1-5	.	TGTGCCAGCAGCCTGGGGGGGCCCCAGCATTTT	CASSLGGPQHF
TRBV15	.	TRBJ2-5	TRBD2	TGTGCCACCAGCAGAGATGGAGCGGGGGGGCGCGAGGAGACCCAGTACTTC	CATSRDGAGGREETQYF
TRBV18	many	TRBJ2-7	TRBD1	TGTGCCAGCGTCCCGGGACAGGGGGCCCAAACCTACGAGCAGTACTTC	CASVPGQGAQTYEQYF
TRBV30	.	TRBJ2-3	.	TGTGCCTGGAGTGTTGGCGGGGGCAGCACAGATACGCAGTATTTT	CAWSVGGGSTDTQYF
TRBV11-2	many	TRBJ2-7	TRBD1	TGTGCCAGCAGCGCCCTCCTGGACAGGGGCTCCTACGAGCAGTACTTC	CASSALLDRGSYEQYF
TRBV12-3/TRBV12-4	few	TRBJ1-5	TRBD1	TGTGCCAGCAGGAGGGGACAGGGGCTAAATCAGCCCCAGCATTTT	CASRRGQGLNQPQHF
TRBV19	few	TRBJ1-1	.	TGTGCCAGTAGTATGATGGGACACACTAAGAACACTGAAGCTTTCTTT	CASSMMGHTKNTEAFF
TRBV12-3/TRBV12-4	many	TRBJ1-4	.	TGTGCCAGCACCAAAGGACTTCAGACGGGAGCTAATGAAAAACTGTTTTTT	CASTKGLQTGANEKLFF
TRBV6-5	.	TRBJ1-3	.	TGTGCCAGCCGCTCCCAGACAGAGTACTGGAAGCCCATATATTTT	CASRSQTEYWKPIYF
TRBV20-1	many	TRBJ2-7	TRBD2	TGCAGTGCTAGAGATCCATCCCGGGGGGGGCTAGCGTACTTC	CSARDPSRGGLAYF
TRBV25-1	.	TRBJ2-1	.	TGTGCCAGCAGTGCGACCCGCGTGTGGCTTTACAATGAGCAGCTCTTC	CASSATRVWLYNEQLF
TRBV7-9	few	TRBJ2-3	TRBD1	TGTGCCAGCAGCGCCGGGACAGGGCGCACAGATACGCAGTATTTT	CASSAGTGRTDTQYF
TRBV21-1	many	TRBJ2-1	.	TGTGCCAGCAGCAAGAGACAGGGATGTAGTGAGCAGTTCTTC	CASSKRQGCSEQFF
TRBV12-3/TRBV12-4	few	TRBJ2-1	TRBD2	TGTGCCAGCACCAAAGTGGGACTAGCGGGGGGGCCCTACAATGAGCAGTTCTTC	CASTKVGLAGGPYNEQFF
TRBV7-9	many	TRBJ2-7	.	TGTGCCAGCAGCCCGGACCCCTACGAGCAGTACTTC	CASSPDPYEQYF
TRBV7-9	few	TRBJ1-1	TRBD1	TGTGCCAGCAGCTTACAGGGGGCGGGCACTGAAGCTTTCTTT	CASSLQGAGTEAFF
TRBV20-1	many	TRBJ2-3	.	TGCAGTGCCCTTACTGGTGCAGATACGCAGTATTTT	CSALTGADTQYF
TRBV6-6	many	TRBJ2-3	TRBD2	TGTGCCAGCAGCGTTCTCCTGACTAGCGGGGGGGCCACAGATACGCAGTATTTT	CASSVLLTSGGATDTQYF
TRBV5-1	many	TRBJ2-5	TRBD2	TGCGCCAGCAGCTTGGCCTCCGGCGGGGGGGCCGGGGAGACCCAGTACTTC	CASSLASGGGAGETQYF
TRBV3-1	few	TRBJ1-6	.	TGTGCCAGCAGCCGACAGAAGGCCTCCTATAATTCACCCCTCCACTTT	CASSRQKASYNSPLHF
TRBV5-6	many	TRBJ2-7	TRBD1	TGTGCCAGCAGCCGTGACAGGGGGCTCCTCCGCACCCCTTGTCAGTACGAGCAGTACTTC	CASSRDRGLLRTPCQYEQYF
TRBV7-3	few	TRBJ1-2	TRBD1	TGTGCCAGCAGCCGGGACAGGGCTGGCTATGGCTACACCTTC	CASSRDRAGYGYTF
TRBV7-9	few	TRBJ2-7	TRBD1	TGTGCCAGCAGCTTAGGTTACAGGGGGACCTACGAGCAGTACTTC	CASSLGYRGTYEQYF
TRBV12-3/TRBV12-4	many	TRBJ2-5	TRBD2	TGTGCCAGCCGATCGGATAGCGGGGGGTCGTACCAAGAGACCCAGTACTTC	CASRSDSGGSYQETQYF
TRBV28	many	TRBJ1-4	TRBD1	TGTGCCAGCACTCGACAGGGAACGGCTAATGAAAAACTGTTTTTT	CASTRQGTANEKLFF
TRBV6-1	many	TRBJ2-5	TRBD1	TGTGCCAGCAGGGGACAGATTATCTGGTACTTC	CASRGQIIWYF